The sequence of this T cell receptor beta chain was determined in a study of T cell responses to AZD1222 COVID-19 vaccine. V lost 2 bases, J lost 10 bases, and 3 bases stayed unmatched. The CDR3 consists of 12 residues. Germline lookup yields CDR1 SGHKS and CDR2 YYEKEE (reference sequence). This clone was observed a handful of times. Its cognate antigen is unknown. TCRdb's copy holds only in-frame clones and misses some; the assay was immunoSEQ multiplex PCR. This sample has 95,000 to 150,000 clones; roughly 89% occur once, and the top ten carry 3.5% to 4.5%. Overall study findings and caveats: Repertoire sampling happened only post peak T cell response. Most donors were white British, females outnumbered males, and clonal diversity was possibly underestimated.

This sample comprised peripheral blood, obtained on day 0 of AZD1222 vaccination. This rearrangement joins TRBV5-5 to TRBJ1-2; TRBD1 matches 9 bases. The TCR sequence derives from an adult in good health. The CDR3 DNA follows: TGTGCCAGCAGCTTTGACAGGGGGAACTACACCTTC. Translating gives CASSFDRGNYTF.